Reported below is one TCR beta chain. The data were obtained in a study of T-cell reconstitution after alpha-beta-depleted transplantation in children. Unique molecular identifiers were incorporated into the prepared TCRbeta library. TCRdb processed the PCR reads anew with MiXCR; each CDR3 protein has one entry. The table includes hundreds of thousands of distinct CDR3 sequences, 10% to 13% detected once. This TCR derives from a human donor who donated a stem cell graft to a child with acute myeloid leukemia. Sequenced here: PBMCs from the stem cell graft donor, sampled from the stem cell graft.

CDR3 residues: CSARISIGNTIYF. CDR3 nucleotide sequence: TGCAGTGCTAGAATATCCATTGGAAACACCATATATTTT. V and J are TRBV20-1 and TRBJ1-3; D is unresolved. The CDR3 is 13 amino acids. CDR1 and CDR2 (germline): DFQATT, SNEGSKA (reference sequence). With 2 bases removed from V and 3 bases from J, the gap between germline ends came to 8 bases.